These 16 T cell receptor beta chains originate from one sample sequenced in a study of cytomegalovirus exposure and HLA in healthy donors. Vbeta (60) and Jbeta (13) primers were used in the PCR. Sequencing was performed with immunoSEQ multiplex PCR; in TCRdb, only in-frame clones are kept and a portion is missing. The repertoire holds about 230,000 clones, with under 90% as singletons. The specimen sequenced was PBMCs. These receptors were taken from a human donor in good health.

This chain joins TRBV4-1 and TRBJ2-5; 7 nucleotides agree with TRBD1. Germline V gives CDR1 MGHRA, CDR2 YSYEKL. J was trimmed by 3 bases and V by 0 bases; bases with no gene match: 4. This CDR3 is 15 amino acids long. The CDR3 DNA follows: TGCGCCAGCAGCCAAGACGGGACAGTAGAAGAGACCCAGTACTTC. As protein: CASSQDGTVEETQYF.

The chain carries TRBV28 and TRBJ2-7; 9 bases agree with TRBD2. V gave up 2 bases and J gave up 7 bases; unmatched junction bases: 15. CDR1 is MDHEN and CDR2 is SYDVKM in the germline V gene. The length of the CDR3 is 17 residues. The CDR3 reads CASSLAGPAGGLEEQYF. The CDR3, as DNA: TGTGCCAGCAGTTTAGCGGGACCAGCGGGAGGCCTTGAAGAGCAGTACTTC.

This chain's CDR3 is CASSPGGDQPQHF. DNA of the CDR3: TGTGCCAGCAGCCCAGGGGGCGATCAGCCCCAGCATTTT. The chain carries TRBV7-9 and TRBJ1-5; 8 bases agree with TRBD1. The CDR3 has 13 amino acids. Per germline, CDR1 SEHNR and CDR2 FQNEAQ (reference sequence). V shed 5 bases, J shed 5 bases, and the junction held 2 bases outside the gene matches. The whole variable domain, remainder taken from reference TRBV7-9 and TRBJ1-5, is DTGVSQNPRHKITKRGQNVTFRCDPISEHNRLYWYRQTLGQGPEFLTYFQNEAQLEKSRLLSDRFSAERPKGSFSTLEIQRTEQGDSAMYLCASSPGGDQPQHFGDGTRLSIL.

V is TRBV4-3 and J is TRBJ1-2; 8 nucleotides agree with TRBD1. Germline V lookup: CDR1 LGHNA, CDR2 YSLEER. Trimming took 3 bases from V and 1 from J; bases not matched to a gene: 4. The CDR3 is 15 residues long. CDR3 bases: TGCGCCAGCAGCCAGGACAGGGAAATTAACTATGGCTACACCTTC. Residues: CASSQDREINYGYTF.

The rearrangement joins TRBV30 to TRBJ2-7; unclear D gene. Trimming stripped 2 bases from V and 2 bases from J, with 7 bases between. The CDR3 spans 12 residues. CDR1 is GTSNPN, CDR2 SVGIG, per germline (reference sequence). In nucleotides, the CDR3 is TGTGCCTGGAGTCTTACTACCTACGAGCAGTACTTC. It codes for CAWSLTTYEQYF.

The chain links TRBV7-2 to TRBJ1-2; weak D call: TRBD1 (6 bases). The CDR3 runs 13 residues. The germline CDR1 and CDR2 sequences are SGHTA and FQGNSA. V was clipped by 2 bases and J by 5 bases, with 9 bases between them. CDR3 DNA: TGTGCCAGCAGCTTATACAGGGATTATGGCTACACCTTC. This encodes CASSLYRDYGYTF.

CDR3 residues: CATPRGGSGSISYNEQFF. In DNA, the CDR3 is TGCGCCACCCCCCGGGGGGGTAGCGGGAGTATTTCCTACAATGAGCAGTTCTTC. The chain carries TRBV5-1 and TRBJ2-1, with TRBD2 identical over 9 bases. The germline gives CDR1 SGHRS, CDR2 YFSETQ. The CDR3 covers 18 residues. V lost 9 bases, J lost 1 base, and 17 bases stayed unmatched. Together with reference TRBV5-1 and TRBJ2-1, the CDR3 gives the full variable domain: KAGVTQTPRYLIKTRGQQVTLSCSPISGHRSVSWYQQTPGQGLQFLFEYFSETQRNKGNFPGRFSGRQFSNSRSEMNVSTLELGDSALYLCATPRGGSGSISYNEQFFGPGTRLTVL.

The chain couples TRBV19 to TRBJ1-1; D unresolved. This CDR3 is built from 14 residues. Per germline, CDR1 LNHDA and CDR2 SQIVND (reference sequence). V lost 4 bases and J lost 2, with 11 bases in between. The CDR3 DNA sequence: TGTGCCAGTAGTACTACCACCGGTAACACTGAAGCTTTCTTT. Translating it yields CASSTTTGNTEAFF.

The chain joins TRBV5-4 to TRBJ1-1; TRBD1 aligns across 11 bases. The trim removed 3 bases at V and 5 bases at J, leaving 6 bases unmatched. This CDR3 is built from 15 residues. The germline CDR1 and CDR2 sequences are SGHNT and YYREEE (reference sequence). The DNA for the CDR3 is TGTGCCAGCAGCTCGGACAGGGGGCTGTTGACTGAAGCTTTCTTT. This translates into CASSSDRGLLTEAFF.

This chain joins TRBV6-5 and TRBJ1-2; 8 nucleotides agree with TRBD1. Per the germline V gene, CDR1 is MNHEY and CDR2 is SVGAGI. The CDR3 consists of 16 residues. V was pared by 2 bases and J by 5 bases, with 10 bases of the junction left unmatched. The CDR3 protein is CASSYAARGRKYGYTF. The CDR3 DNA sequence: TGTGCCAGCAGTTACGCTGCCAGGGGGCGCAAGTATGGCTACACCTTC.

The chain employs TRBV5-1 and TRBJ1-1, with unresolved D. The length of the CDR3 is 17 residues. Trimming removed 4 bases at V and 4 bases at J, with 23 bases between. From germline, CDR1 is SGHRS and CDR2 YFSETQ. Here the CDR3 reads CASSPGWTALMATEAFF. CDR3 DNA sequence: TGCGCCAGCAGCCCGGGTTGGACTGCTCTCATGGCCACTGAAGCTTTCTTT.

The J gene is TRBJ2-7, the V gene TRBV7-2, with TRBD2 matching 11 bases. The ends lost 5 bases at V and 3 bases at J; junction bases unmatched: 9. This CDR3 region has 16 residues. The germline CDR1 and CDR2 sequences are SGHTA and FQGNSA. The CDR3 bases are TGTGCCAGCAGCCTTCGCTTGGGGACTAGCGGCTACGAGCAGTACTTC. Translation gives CASSLRLGTSGYEQYF.

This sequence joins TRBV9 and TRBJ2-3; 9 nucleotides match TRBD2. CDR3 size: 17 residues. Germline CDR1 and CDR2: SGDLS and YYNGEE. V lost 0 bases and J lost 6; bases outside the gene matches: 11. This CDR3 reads CASSVGALAGALDTQYF. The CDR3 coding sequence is TGTGCCAGCAGCGTAGGTGCACTAGCGGGTGCGCTCGATACGCAGTATTTT.

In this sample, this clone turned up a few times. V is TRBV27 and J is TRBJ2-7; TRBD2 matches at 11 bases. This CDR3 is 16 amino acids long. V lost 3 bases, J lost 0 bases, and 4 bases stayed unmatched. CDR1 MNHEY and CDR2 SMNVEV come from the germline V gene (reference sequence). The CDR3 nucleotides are TGTGCCAGCAGTTTGTCACTAGCGGGGGCCTCCTACGAGCAGTACTTC. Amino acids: CASSLSLAGASYEQYF.

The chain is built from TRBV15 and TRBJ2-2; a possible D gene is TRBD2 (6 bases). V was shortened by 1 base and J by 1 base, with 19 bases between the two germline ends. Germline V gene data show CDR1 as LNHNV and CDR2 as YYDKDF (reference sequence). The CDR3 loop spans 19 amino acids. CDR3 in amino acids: CATSRGGETLRGNTGELFF. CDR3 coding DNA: TGTGCCACCAGCAGAGGAGGGGAGACTTTGCGGGGGAACACCGGGGAGCTGTTTTTT.

In DNA form, the CDR3 reads TGCGCCAGCAGCCAAGTAGGGGGACAGCGCTACGAGCAGTACTTC. It encodes CASSQVGGQRYEQYF. This chain uses TRBV4-1 with TRBJ2-7; 7 nucleotides line up with TRBD1. The CDR3 length is 15 residues. Germline CDR1 MGHRA, CDR2 YSYEKL. With 1 base clipped from V and 3 bases from J, the junction kept 6 bases outside the gene matches.